Below are 21 T cell receptor beta chains sequenced from a single sample in a study of Graves' ophthalmopathy and Graves' hyperthyroidism. The TCR beta CDR3 regions underwent amplification from RNA transcripts. HTBI primers served in a first-round RT-PCR, which a second-round multiplex PCR followed. Via MiXCR, TCRdb re-called the multiplex PCR reads, giving one row per CDR3 protein. The data show 1 million to 1.3 million distinct CDR3 sequences, about 36% seen once. The sample comprised peripheral blood or thyroid tissue (not recorded which). The receptors come from an adult man with Graves' hyperthyroidism.

The chain employs TRBV3-1 and TRBJ1-6; D is unresolved. This CDR3 has 12 residues. V was shortened by 6 bases and J by 8 bases, with 8 bases between the two germline ends. The germline CDR1 and CDR2 sequences are LGHDT and YNNKEL (reference sequence). This CDR3 is CASSRVDSPLHF. The CDR3, as DNA: TGTGCCAGCAGTAGGGTAGATTCACCCCTCCACTTT.

This clonotype occurred many times. The rearrangement uses TRBV15 and TRBJ2-7; 7 nucleotides align to TRBD2. The CDR3 runs 16 residues. Germline lookup yields CDR1 LNHNV and CDR2 YYDKDF (reference sequence). With V trimmed by 0 bases and J by 0 bases, 5 bases remained unmatched. CDR3 coding DNA: TGTGCCACCAGCAGAGATCGACTAGCAGCCTCCTACGAGCAGTACTTC. Translated: CATSRDRLAASYEQYF.

The table lists this clonotype with a few counts. V usage is TRBV11-2 and J usage is TRBJ2-6; no reliable D call. CDR3 length: 16 residues. CDR1 and CDR2 (germline): SGHAT, FQNNGV. V gave up 1 base and J gave up 2 bases, with 9 bases separating them. CDR3 protein: CASSLVPRTGANVLTF. CDR3 DNA: TGTGCCAGCAGCTTAGTGCCGAGGACTGGGGCCAACGTCCTGACTTTC.

To note about this clonotype: One end of the junction is discordant with germline, which a read error may explain. The V gene is TRBV5-6, the J gene TRBJ2-7; 8 bases fit TRBD2. Germline-derived CDR1 and CDR2 are SGHDT and YYEEEE. This CDR3 has 21 amino acids. CDR3 nucleotides: TGTGCCAACAGCTTGGCCCCTAAAGCGGGACTAGGGAACCACTACGAGCATTTAAAGTACTTC. Amino acids: CANSLAPKAGLGNHYEHLKYF.

This clonotype was counted at least ten times. The rearrangement uses TRBV7-2 and TRBJ1-6; no clear D. This CDR3 comprises 14 residues. CDR1 is SGHTA and CDR2 is FQGNSA in the germline V gene. V was cut by 1 base and J by 7 bases, with 8 bases left in between. CDR3 region: CASSLDSKNSPLHF. CDR3 sequence (DNA): TGTGCCAGCAGCTTAGACAGCAAGAATTCACCCCTCCACTTT.

This clonotype was recorded at least ten times. This CDR3 reads CASSQEQSAGNTIYF. CDR3 bases: TGCGCCAGCAGCCAAGAGCAGAGTGCTGGAAACACCATATATTTT. This chain joins TRBV4-1 and TRBJ1-3; D call uncertain. Germline CDR1 and CDR2: MGHRA and YSYEKL. V lost 0 bases, J lost 2 bases, and 8 bases lay in between. This CDR3 region has 15 residues.

The chain carries TRBV6-5 and TRBJ1-4; D is unclear. V lost 5 bases and J lost 5, with 18 bases in between. In germline, CDR1 is MNHEY, CDR2 SVGAGI. The CDR3 is 16 amino acids. The CDR3, as DNA: TGTGCCAGCAGTGAAGATTGGAGGGTGGTAAATGAAAAACTGTTTTTT. Amino acids: CASSEDWRVVNEKLFF.

This rearrangement joins TRBV16 to TRBJ1-1; no reliable D call. V was shortened by 0 bases and J by 0 bases, with 8 bases between the two germline ends. CDR1 and CDR2 (germline): KGHSY, FQNENV. The CDR3 spans 15 residues. CDR3 loop: CASSQSYSLNTEAFF. The CDR3 region has the DNA TGTGCCAGCAGCCAATCCTACAGCCTGAACACTGAAGCTTTCTTT.

This chain joins TRBV28 and TRBJ2-7; D possibly corresponds to TRBD1 (6 bases). This CDR3 has 14 residues. The V end was cut by 8 bases, the J end by 0 bases, with 14 bases between. Looked up from germline, CDR1 is MDHEN and CDR2 is SYDVKM. This chain's CDR3 is CASSGTPISYEQYF. CDR3 in DNA: TGTGCCAGCTCCGGGACACCGATCTCCTACGAGCAGTACTTC.

This clonotype was picked up many times. The chain uses TRBV12-3 or TRBV12-4 and TRBJ1-1; tentative D call: TRBD1 (5 bases). The CDR3 extends over 15 amino acids. Trimming pared 5 bases from V and 3 bases from J, leaving 16 bases between. The CDR3 region is CASSLWATEYTEAFF. CDR3 DNA: TGTGCCAGCAGTCTGTGGGCGACAGAATACACTGAAGCTTTCTTT.

This clonotype was seen a handful of times. J is TRBJ2-7 and V is TRBV7-2, with D perhaps given as TRBD1 or TRBD2 (5 bases each). In germline, CDR1 is SGHTA, CDR2 FQGNSA. This CDR3 contains 16 residues. Deletions cut 6 bases from V and 4 bases from J, with 22 bases between. The CDR3 spells CASSFRVGPPSYEQYF. CDR3 coding DNA: TGTGCCAGCAGTTTCCGTGTGGGACCGCCGAGTTACGAGCAGTACTTC.

As concerns this clonotype: This may be a read error, as it is one base from a much larger clone. V gene TRBV16 combines with J gene TRBJ2-7; 10 nucleotides line up with TRBD1. This CDR3 contains 18 residues. Germline loops: CDR1 KGHSY, CDR2 FQNENV. CDR3 sequence reads: CASSPRQGAKLGSCEQYF. The CDR3 nucleotides are TGTGCCAGCAGCCCCAGACAGGGGGCGAAGTTAGGCTCCTGCGAGCAGTACTTC.

Of note for this clonotype: The germline gene is not matched at one end of the junction; a read error may be the cause. The chain joins TRBV10-3 to TRBJ2-6; 11 bases are shared with TRBD1. Germline CDR1 and CDR2: ENHRY and SYGVKD. The CDR3 consists of 12 residues. The CDR3 DNA sequence: TGTGCCATGGGGACAGGGGGCAACGTCCTGACTTTC. Amino acids: CAMGTGGNVLTF.

This clonotype was recorded many times. J is TRBJ2-5 and V is TRBV7-8, with D possibly called TRBD1 or TRBD2 (5 bases each). This CDR3 region has 15 residues. Trimming shortened V by 4 bases and J by 4 bases, and 16 bases separated the two germline ends. Germline values: CDR1 SGHVS, CDR2 FQNEAQ. CDR3 DNA: TGTGCCAGCAGCTCCGGGACGCCACTTGGAGAGACCCAGTACTTC. It is translated as CASSSGTPLGETQYF.

As DNA, the CDR3 is TGTGCCAGCAGCTTAAGGCGCTACTATGGCTACACCTTC. Protein sequence: CASSLRRYYGYTF. The chain links TRBV7-8 to TRBJ1-2; D unresolved. Trimming cost V 2 bases and J 3 bases, with 7 bases left between them. The CDR3 totals 13 residues. CDR1 is SGHVS, CDR2 FQNEAQ, per germline.

To note about this clonotype: A single base separates this from a much larger clone, so it may be a read error. The CDR3 is CASSRDRYNQPQHF. CDR3 coding DNA: TGTGCCAGCAGTCGGGACAGGTACAATCAGCCCCAGCATTTT. The rearrangement links TRBV25-1 to TRBJ1-5; 8 nucleotides align to TRBD1. CDR3 size: 14 residues. Germline loops: CDR1 MGHDK, CDR2 SYGVNS. J gave up 3 bases and V 5 bases, and 3 bases lay outside the gene matches.

J is TRBJ1-2 and V is TRBV10-3; a weak D match, TRBD1 (5 bases). The V gene lost 0 bases and the J gene lost 0 bases, with 11 bases spanning the gap. This CDR3 contains 16 residues. Germline V gene sequence: CDR1 ENHRY, CDR2 SYGVKD. CDR3 in DNA: TGTGCCATCAGTGAGTCGCGGGGGGGACCTAACTATGGCTACACCTTC. It translates to CAISESRGGPNYGYTF.

This clonotype was observed a handful of times. The genes are TRBV10-3 and TRBJ2-5; 9 bases agree with TRBD1. The CDR3 is made up of 10 amino acids. Per germline, CDR1 ENHRY and CDR2 SYGVKD. V was pared by 10 bases and J by 11 bases, with 5 bases of the junction left unmatched. Written as DNA, the CDR3 is TGTGCCAGCAGCGACAGGGGGCAGTACTTC. This translates into CASSDRGQYF.

This clonotype has a count of ten or more. The CDR3 is CASSSPPGQGSYLSGYTF. In DNA form, the CDR3 reads TGTGCCAGCAGCTCACCCCCGGGACAGGGGTCCTACTTGAGTGGCTACACCTTC. J is TRBJ1-2 and V is TRBV7-2, with TRBD1 identical over 10 bases. J lost 7 bases, V lost 4 bases, and 18 bases had no gene match. The CDR3 has 18 residues. CDR1 is SGHTA and CDR2 is FQGNSA in the germline V gene.

The chain recombines TRBV4-3 with TRBJ1-4; D gene uncertain. The CDR3 is 16 amino acids. V was pared by 5 bases and J by 5 bases, with 18 bases between. CDR1 and CDR2 (germline): LGHNA, YSLEER. The CDR3 is CASSGEGPGRNEKLFF. The CDR3 coding sequence is TGCGCCAGCAGCGGAGAAGGTCCGGGGAGGAATGAAAAACTGTTTTTT.

The V gene is TRBV2, the J gene TRBJ1-5; 8 bases map to TRBD1. The germline V gene encodes CDR1 SNHLY and CDR2 FYNNEI. This CDR3 has 15 amino acids. Trimming at V came to 5 bases and at J to 5 bases, leaving 8 bases not matched to a gene. CDR3 in DNA: TGTGCCAGCAGTACCCAGGGGGCTTTCGATCAGCCCCAGCATTTT. Protein product: CASSTQGAFDQPQHF. The whole variable domain, remainder taken from reference TRBV2 and TRBJ1-5, is EPEVTQTPSHQVTQMGQEVILRCVPISNHLYFYWYRQILGQKVEFLVSFYNNEISEKSEIFDDQFSVERPDGSNFTLKIRSTKLEDSAMYFCASSTQGAFDQPQHFGDGTRLSIL.